The 5 T cell receptor beta chains below all came from one sample that was sequenced in a study of T cell repertoires in cytomegalovirus infection. TCRdb independently ran MiXCR on the reads; one entry per CDR3 protein. Here the sample spans 500,000 or so distinct CDR3 sequences, about 15% being singletons. The source material was CD8+ T cells from PBMCs. The receptors shown here come from a human donor in good health (CMV status not recorded). Some clones in this sample may be carry-over from other donors' samples.

This clonotype occurred a few times. The chain uses TRBV12-3 or TRBV12-4 and TRBJ2-1, with D possibly matching TRBD2 (5 bases). V was shortened by 7 bases and J by 12 bases, with 28 bases between the two germline ends. The CDR3 spans 16 residues. The CDR3 DNA sequence: TGTGCCAGCAACTACTTAGCGCAGACCCCACAAAAGGGGCAGTTCTTC. Translation gives CASNYLAQTPQKGQFF.

The rearrangement links TRBV4-1 to TRBJ2-1; no clear D gene. Germline V CDR1 and CDR2: MGHRA, YSYEKL. This CDR3 spans 11 amino acids. V lost 3 bases, J lost 10 bases, and 7 bases lay in between. The CDR3 loop reads CASSHSREQFF. The CDR3, as DNA: TGCGCCAGCAGCCACTCAAGGGAGCAGTTCTTC.

This clonotype was counted at least ten times. The rearrangement uses TRBV5-6 and TRBJ2-1; 9 bases map to TRBD1. V trimming: 0 bases; J trimming: 5 bases; junction bases outside the gene matches: 3. This CDR3 region has 15 residues. Germline V gene data show CDR1 as SGHDT and CDR2 as YYEEEE. CDR3 sequence (DNA): TGTGCCAGCAGCTTGGGGACAGGGGTCAACAATGAGCAGTTCTTC. As protein: CASSLGTGVNNEQFF.

This clonotype was observed many times. J is TRBJ2-7 and V is TRBV10-3; D is uncertain. CDR3 length: 16 residues. Trimming took off 6 bases at V and 0 bases at J, with 18 bases between the two ends. Germline V gene lookup returns CDR1 ENHRY and CDR2 SYGVKD. DNA of the CDR3: TGTGCCATCAGCCCTACCCGACCATCTCTCTCCTACGAGCAGTACTTC. Its translation: CAISPTRPSLSYEQYF.

In its sample, this clonotype was seen many times. The V call is TRBV28, the J call TRBJ2-7, with TRBD2 matching 9 bases. CDR3 length: 17 residues. The junction had 9 bases not matched to a gene; V was cut back by 3 bases and J by 0 bases. Germline loops: CDR1 MDHEN, CDR2 SYDVKM. This CDR3 reads CASSLFGGRASSYEQYF. CDR3 nucleotides: TGTGCCAGCAGTTTGTTTGGCGGGAGGGCCTCCTCCTACGAGCAGTACTTC.